The 6 T cell receptor beta chains presented below share a single source sample, sequenced in a study of Ad26.COV2.S vaccination and SARS-CoV-2 variants. Treatment specified: some 20 received Ad26.COV2.S at low or high dose, single or two shots; 5 received placebo; per-sample allocation not given. Day 63 following the first vaccine or placebo injection was when the samples were taken. Method: immunoSEQ multiplex PCR; TCRdb's copy keeps in-frame clones and lacks some. Of about 450,000 clones in the sample, 80% to 90% are singletons; the top ten hold roughly 2.5%. Material: peripheral blood, obtained in a trial of Ad26.COV2.S vaccine versus placebo. The receptors originated from a person aged 18 to 65 who received the Ad26.COV2.S COVID-19 vaccine or a placebo.

As DNA, the CDR3 is TGTGCCAGCAGCCTTGTGGCGTGGGCGGCCGAGCAGTACTTC. This encodes CASSLVAWAAEQYF. The V and J genes are TRBV6-2 or TRBV6-3 and TRBJ2-7; no firm D call. The CDR3 contains 14 residues. The germline gives CDR1 MNHEY, CDR2 SVGEGT. Trimming stripped 6 bases from V and 6 bases from J, with 18 bases between.

This chain connects TRBV11-3 to TRBJ1-1; TRBD1 matches at 11 bases. The CDR3 has 14 residues. The germline V gene has CDR1 SGHNT and CDR2 YENEEA. V gave up 4 bases and J gave up 6 bases; unmatched junction bases: 4. CDR3 loop: CASSWTGGEAEAFF. The CDR3 coding sequence is TGTGCCAGCAGCTGGACAGGGGGCGAAGCTGAAGCTTTCTTT. Drawing the rest from reference TRBV11-3 and TRBJ1-1, the complete variable domain is EAGVVQSPRYKIIEKKQPVAFWCNPISGHNTLYWYLQNLGQGPELLIRYENEEAVDDSQLPKDRFSAERLKGVDSTLKIQPAELGDSAVYLCASSWTGGEAEAFFGQGTRLTVV.

In regard to this clone: Other DNA sequences of this sample code for an identical CDR3. The V gene is TRBV5-4, the J gene TRBJ2-2; D not resolved. Germline CDR1 SGHNT, CDR2 YYREEE (reference sequence). V was trimmed by 2 bases and J by 1 base, leaving 3 bases between them. There are 13 residues in the CDR3. The CDR3 loop reads CASSLRNTGELFF. The CDR3 bases are TGTGCCAGCAGCTTACGGAACACCGGGGAGCTGTTTTTT.

A few counts support this clone. The CDR3 reads CASSLRGPEKLFF. CDR3 DNA: TGTGCCAGCAGCTTGAGGGGACCCGAAAAACTGTTTTTT. This chain joins TRBV5-5 and TRBJ1-4; TRBD1 is a possible D gene (5 bases). Germline V lookup: CDR1 SGHKS, CDR2 YYEKEE (reference sequence). The germline V and J ends were trimmed by 1 base and 8 bases, with 9 bases remaining between them. The CDR3 consists of 13 residues.

V usage is TRBV9 and J usage is TRBJ2-1; D is ambiguous. Germline CDR1 and CDR2: SGDLS and YYNGEE. V was trimmed by 0 bases and J by 10 bases, leaving 11 bases between them. The CDR3 is 13 residues long. Here the CDR3 DNA reads TGTGCCAGCAGCGTAGGGAGCAGGCAAGAGCAGTTCTTC. Its translation is CASSVGSRQEQFF.

The genes are TRBV19 and TRBJ2-2; no definite D call. Per germline, CDR1 LNHDA and CDR2 SQIVND (reference sequence). The CDR3 has 14 amino acids. Between the trimmed V and J ends, which lost 5 bases and 5 bases, there was a span of 12 bases. The CDR3 region has the DNA TGTGCCAGTAGTTACGGAGAAGGGACCGGGGAGCTGTTTTTT. It encodes CASSYGEGTGELFF.